This paragraph covers one T cell receptor (beta chain) sequence. Antigen specificity is unknown. This specimen comes from a study of T cells in localized non-small cell lung cancer. The CDR3 has 15 amino acids. The V segment lost 2 bases and the J segment 1 base; nucleotides outside the gene matches: 4. CDR1 and CDR2 (germline): SGDLS, YYNGEE. Study outcomes and limitations: Maximal T cell clonality occurred in uninvolved adjacent lung, with tumor ranking below it. In adjacent lung, a median roughly 53 of the top 100 tumor clones were found.

Sequencing used immunoSEQ multiplex PCR; TCRdb keeps in-frame clones, though not all of them. The sample holds some 64,000 clones, under 90% seen once. V is TRBV9 and J is TRBJ2-7; 9 bases line up with TRBD2. The source material was peripheral blood, sampled before any cancer treatment. The origin of this receptor is a woman aged 35-75 years with stage I lung adenocarcinoma. The CDR3 bases are TGTGCCAGCAGCGTGCTAGCGGGGACATCCTACGAGCAGTACTTC. Residues: CASSVLAGTSYEQYF.